Listed below are T cell receptor beta chains from one sample, sequenced in a study of blood T cells in healthy people across ages. One entry per CDR3 protein, called by TCRdb with MiXCR from the 5' RACE reads. The sample consists of hundreds of thousands of distinct CDR3 sequences, about 30% of them appearing once. Source material: blood. These receptors were obtained from a woman older than 75 in good health. CDR3s leave out the opening cysteine and the closing phenylalanine or tryptophan. The D gene is left open where the match is weak. Size values are once, few and many counts, or a class for expanded clones, and some rows have none.

>many|TRBD1|TRBV5-6
ASSSALTGSTDTQY
>many|TRBD2|TRBV7-3
ASSSSGAGVTDTQY
>many|NA|TRBV7-3
ASSIDHNEQF
>few|NA|TRBV9
ASSEGGGFPNEQF
>NA|TRBD1|TRBV28
ASSYTGEQY
>NA|NA|TRBV13
ASSPTLITYEQY
>many|TRBD2|TRBV29-1
SVDGGTSGGAYNEQF
>many|NA|TRBV7-9
ASSAGTARETQY
>once|TRBD2|TRBV28
ASSLSSGGRIPDTQY
>few|TRBD2|TRBV20-1
SAPDASGKNNEQY
>many|TRBD2|TRBV7-2
ASSPGTINEQF
>NA|NA|TRBV29-1
SVEDPLTSHEQF
>NA|NA|TRBV3-1
ASSQLSNQPQH
>few|TRBD1|TRBV6-4
ASSMTGEITEAF
>many|NA|TRBV7-3
ASSLQGLALNEQF
>many|NA|TRBV5-6
ASSFPAIEEQF
>many|NA|TRBV5-1
ASSSQGDGRSNEKLF
>NA|TRBD2|TRBV28
ASRPRTSGTYEQY
>many|TRBD2|TRBV12-3/TRBV12-4
ASTSGGGASSYNEQF
>few|TRBD2|TRBV3-1
ASSQESSATSGGRNEQF
>many|TRBD1|TRBV20-1
SARDRPGTGPPNSPLH
>once|TRBD1|TRBV6-5
ASSYSGTGPGGYT
>many|NA|TRBV10-3
AISDTVIGTDATEAF
>many|TRBD2|TRBV7-2
ASSFARGGRDTQY
>few|TRBD1|TRBV6-1
ASSVTGTGGSTEAF
>few|NA|TRBV7-2
ASNHGANTGELF
>many|NA|TRBV7-9
ASSYGTGSPLH
>few|TRBD1|TRBV5-1
ASSSLGQGGTDTQY
>once|NA|TRBV18
ASSPLDGMESNIQY
>NA|TRBD1|TRBV20-1
RGTGIYGYT
>NA|TRBD1|TRBV5-1
ASSLTSRTGGLGIQY
>many|NA|TRBV7-8
ASTARDWDRNEQF
>many|TRBD1|TRBV5-6
ASSFRGLGYT
>many|NA|TRBV7-2
ASSLSTGDGETQY
>NA|TRBD1|TRBV6-6
AGSYYGQGTDTQY
>many|TRBD2|TRBV20-1
SARLAGANEQF
>few|TRBD2|TRBV29-1
SARGGGDYNEQY
>many|TRBD1|TRBV7-9
ASSFNPRQGAYEQF
>NA|NA|TRBV6-5
TSSYKGETYNEQY
>many|TRBD2|TRBV12-3/TRBV12-4
ASSLYGGSSTDTQY
>many|NA|TRBV30
AWSTGMYEQY
>NA|NA|TRBV6-5
ASRGTSANEQF
>many|TRBD1|TRBV10-3
AISSDRDYGYT
>NA|NA|TRBV30
AWGLGGSPRH
>NA|NA|TRBV7-9
ASSPPGEVWANVLT
>NA|TRBD2|TRBV30
AWSTSGRYYEQY
>NA|NA|TRBV7-2
ASSLAGTGDTIY
>many|NA|TRBV28
ASSPQGPYNEQF
>many|NA|TRBV7-8
ASSWGTESYEQY
>many|NA|TRBV11-2
ASSFNGGMNTEAF
>NA|NA|TRBV5-6
ASSQSRLEQF
>NA|NA|TRBV9
ASSVKGGALTEQF
>NA|NA|TRBV6-4
ASNQGPYEQY
>many|NA|TRBV5-1
ASSLRQDGYGYT